This TCR beta chain was found in a study of blood T cells in healthy people across ages. The second PCR ran roughly 6 to 12 cycles with a sample-barcoded 5' primer and J-beta primers. Each sample yielded at least 2.5 million CDR3-containing paired-end reads. TCRdb re-analysed the 5' RACE reads in MiXCR, keeping a single row per CDR3 protein. The profile shows around 1,500,000 distinct CDR3 sequences, 28% of them singletons. Donors were systemically healthy Caucasian individuals from Russia aged about 6 to 90 years. Isolating PBMCs gave at least 6 million of these cells per sample. What was sequenced was blood. This clonotype was obtained from a young woman in good health.

CDR3 in amino acids: CASSFQGQGNEQYF. CDR3 nucleotides: TGTGCCAGCAGCTTCCAAGGACAGGGTAACGAGCAGTACTTC. V usage is TRBV7-9 and J usage is TRBJ2-7; TRBD1 matches 8 bases. J lost 5 bases, V lost 3 bases, and 6 bases had no gene match. Germline V gene sequence: CDR1 SEHNR, CDR2 FQNEAQ (reference sequence). CDR3 size: 14 residues.